The T cell receptor beta chain under discussion was sequenced for a study of blood T cell repertoires in COVID-19. About the study: COVID-19 samples collected from the United States, Italy and Spain covered acute and convalescent phases. PBMCs, B-cell-depleted T cells, or T cells provided the cDNA or gDNA that made up the material.

As originally analysed: Using reference gene primer amplification, nucleated cell counts were estimated. Method: immunoSEQ multiplex PCR; TCRdb's copy keeps in-frame clones and lacks some. V and J calls and clone size are as listed in that table; D and trimming were resolved from the DNA. The table lists 60,000 to 85,000 clones, about four fifths of them singletons, with roughly 6.3% in the top ten. This clone has just one count. The CDR3 covers 14 residues. In germline, CDR1 is SEHNR, CDR2 FQNEAQ (reference sequence). Trimming took 5 bases from V and 2 from J, leaving 12 bases between them. The chain uses TRBV7-9 and TRBJ2-5, with a tentative D call TRBD1 (6 bases). The receptor was isolated from a woman between 55 and 75 years old with acute or convalescent COVID-19. Sequencing input: peripheral blood. CDR3: CASSVTGYQETQYF. The CDR3 region has the DNA TGTGCCAGCAGCGTTACAGGGTATCAAGAGACCCAGTACTTC.